This T cell receptor (beta chain) was captured by sequencing in a study of PD-1 blockade in classical Hodgkin lymphoma. Time point in this sample: newly diagnosed, previously untreated cHL patient sample. CDR1 is SGHTA, CDR2 FQGNSA, per germline. The V and J ends lost 7 bases and 2 bases respectively, with 16 bases between them. The CDR3 runs 15 residues. Clones were read by immunoSEQ multiplex PCR, and TCRdb kept only the in-frame ones, dropping some. The data hold 30,000 to 35,000 clones, with roughly 94% observed a single time. The source of this sequence is a human donor with classical Hodgkin lymphoma. The sample taken for sequencing was peripheral blood mononuclear cells (PBMCs). The chain employs TRBV7-2 and TRBJ2-3; possible D gene TRBD2, 6 bases. DNA for the CDR3: TGTGCCAGCACCAGCGGGCTGGCTTACACAGATACGCAGTATTTT. Protein sequence: CASTSGLAYTDTQYF.